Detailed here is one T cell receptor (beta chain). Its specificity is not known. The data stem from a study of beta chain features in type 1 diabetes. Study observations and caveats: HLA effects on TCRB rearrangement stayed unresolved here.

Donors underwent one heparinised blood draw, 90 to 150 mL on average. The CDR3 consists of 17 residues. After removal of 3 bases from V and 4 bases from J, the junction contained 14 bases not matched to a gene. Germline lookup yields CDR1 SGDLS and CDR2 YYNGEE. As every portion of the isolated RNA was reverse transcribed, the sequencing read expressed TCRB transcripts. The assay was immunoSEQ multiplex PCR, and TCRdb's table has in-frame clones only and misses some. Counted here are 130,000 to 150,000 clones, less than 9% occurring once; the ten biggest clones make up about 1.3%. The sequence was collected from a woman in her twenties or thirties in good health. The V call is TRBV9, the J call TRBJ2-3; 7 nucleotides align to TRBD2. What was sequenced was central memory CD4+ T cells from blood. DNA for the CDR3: TGTGCCAGCAGCGAGAGAGGCCTGGGGGGGGTGGCAGATACGCAGTATTTT. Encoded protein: CASSERGLGGVADTQYF. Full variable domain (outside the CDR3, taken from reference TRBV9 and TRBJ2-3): DSGVTQTPKHLITATGQRVTLRCSPRSGDLSVYWYQQSLDQGLQFLIQYYNGEERAKGNILERFSAQQFPDLHSELNLSSLELGDSALYFCASSERGLGGVADTQYFGPGTRLTVL.